Below, 20 T cell receptor beta chains from the same sample are listed, as sequenced in a study of blood T cell repertoires in COVID-19. Sequenced by immunoSEQ multiplex PCR; TCRdb stores in-frame clones only, minus some. The sample shows 330,000 or so clones, more than 85% of them seen only once. The material sequenced was PBMCs or T cells enriched from blood (not recorded which). These receptors all stem from a woman aged 30 to 39 who had recovered from COVID-19.

The V and J genes are TRBV6-5 and TRBJ2-7, with no clear D. This CDR3 contains 15 residues. The germline gives CDR1 MNHEY, CDR2 SVGAGI. Trimming shortened V by 6 bases and J by 0 bases, and 15 bases separated the two germline ends. The CDR3 nucleotides are TGTGCCAGCAGCCTCTATTTATCCCCCTCCTACGAGCAGTACTTC. Protein: CASSLYLSPSYEQYF.

The chain recombines TRBV11-2 with TRBJ1-5; 10 bases are shared with TRBD1. The ends lost 3 bases at V and 7 bases at J; junction bases unmatched: 9. The germline CDR1 and CDR2 sequences are SGHAT and FQNNGV. The CDR3 is 16 amino acids. The CDR3 bases are TGTGCCAGCAGCTTGGGGGGGACAGGGGTTGGACAGCCCCAGCATTTT. The encoded protein is CASSLGGTGVGQPQHF.

The chain has TRBV7-9 and TRBJ1-4; D gene ambiguous. Germline V gene lookup returns CDR1 SEHNR and CDR2 FQNEAQ (reference sequence). The germline V and J ends were trimmed by 5 bases and 8 bases, with 9 bases remaining between them. The CDR3 is made up of 12 amino acids. Here the CDR3 DNA reads TGTGCCAGCAGCGGACTCCGAGAAAAACTGTTTTTT. The encoded protein is CASSGLREKLFF.

There are a few counts of this clone. The chain is built from TRBV15 and TRBJ2-3; 8 bases are a match to TRBD1. Germline-derived CDR1 and CDR2 are LNHNV and YYDKDF (reference sequence). V lost 5 bases to trimming and J lost 0 bases; unmatched junction nucleotides: 10. The length of the CDR3 is 17 residues. This CDR3 is CATSGHPRGLSTDTQYF. DNA of the CDR3: TGTGCCACCAGCGGCCATCCCAGGGGGCTGAGCACAGATACGCAGTATTTT.

The J gene is TRBJ2-2, the V gene TRBV28; no firm D call. V was pared by 11 bases and J by 1 base, with 11 bases between. The CDR3 spans 13 residues. CDR1 and CDR2 (germline): MDHEN, SYDVKM. DNA for the CDR3: TGTGCCTGCTATAACCAGAACACCGGGGAGCTGTTTTTT. It encodes CACYNQNTGELFF. Using reference TRBV28 and TRBJ2-2 for the parts outside the CDR3, the full variable domain is DVKVTQSSRYLVKRTGEKVFLECVQDMDHENMFWYRQDPGLGLRLIYFSYDVKMKEKGDIPEGYSVSREKKERFSLILESASTNQTSMYLCACYNQNTGELFFGEGSRLTVL.

CDR3 residues: CSASSSGGAETQYF. In nucleotides, the CDR3 is TGCAGTGCTAGTTCCAGCGGGGGGGCTGAGACCCAGTACTTC. This chain links TRBV20-1 with TRBJ2-5, with TRBD2 identical over 10 bases. J lost 5 bases, V lost 3 bases, and 6 bases had no gene match. Germline V gene sequence: CDR1 DFQATT, CDR2 SNEGSKA (reference sequence). The CDR3 length is 14 residues.

The rearrangement links TRBV7-9 to TRBJ2-1; 8 nucleotides line up with TRBD1. V was pared by 3 bases and J by 6 bases, with 7 bases of the junction left unmatched. Germline V gene lookup returns CDR1 SEHNR and CDR2 FQNEAQ (reference sequence). This CDR3 is 15 amino acids long. The CDR3 coding sequence is TGTGCCAGCAGCTTGCCCGGGACAGGTGTCAATGAGCAGTTCTTC. Translation: CASSLPGTGVNEQFF.

The chain couples TRBV27 to TRBJ1-4; 10 bases line up with TRBD1. Germline trimming cut 6 bases from V and 8 bases from J; bases unmatched to any gene: 6. CDR1 and CDR2 (germline): MNHEY, SMNVEV (reference sequence). The CDR3 contains 14 residues. In nucleotides, the CDR3 is TGTGCCAGCAGACGGACAGGGGGGAGGGAAAAACTGTTTTTT. This encodes CASRRTGGREKLFF.

The J gene is TRBJ1-4, the V gene TRBV27; TRBD1 matches at 9 bases. Germline V gene data show CDR1 as MNHEY and CDR2 as SMNVEV (reference sequence). The CDR3 is 14 amino acids. V lost 4 bases to trimming and J lost 4 bases; unmatched junction nucleotides: 1. CDR3 loop: CASSSTGGNEKLFF. CDR3 sequence (DNA): TGTGCCAGCAGTTCGACAGGGGGTAATGAAAAACTGTTTTTT. The full variable domain, rest sourced from reference TRBV27 and TRBJ1-4, is EAQVTQNPRYLITVTGKKLTVTCSQNMNHEYMSWYRQDPGLGLRQIYYSMNVEVTDKGDVPEGYKVSRKEKRNFPLILESPSPNQTSLYFCASSSTGGNEKLFFGSGTQLSVL.

The chain combines TRBV3-1 (or the pseudogene TRBV3-2) with TRBJ2-7, with D tentatively TRBD1 (5 bases). Trimming shortened V by 0 bases and J by 4 bases, and 10 bases separated the two germline ends. Germline assignment: CDR1 LGHDT and CDR2 YNNKEL (reference sequence). CDR3 length: 14 residues. The CDR3 reads CASSQEGRGYEQYF. The CDR3 region has the DNA TGTGCCAGCAGCCAAGAGGGAAGGGGATACGAGCAGTACTTC.

The chain has TRBV12-3 or TRBV12-4 and TRBJ1-2; D is uncertain. CDR3 length: 13 amino acids. Trimming shortened V by 4 bases and J by 1 base, and 7 bases separated the two germline ends. Here the CDR3 DNA reads TGTGCCAGCAGTTACGGGATTAACTATGGCTACACCTTC. Amino acids: CASSYGINYGYTF.

The chain recombines TRBV18 with TRBJ2-2; maybe TRBD2 (5 bases). The CDR3 is 17 amino acids. Germline assignment: CDR1 KGHSH and CDR2 LQKENI. Trimming removed 3 bases from V and 4 bases from J, with 18 bases in between. The CDR3 sequence: CASSPEEVLWGTGELFF. The CDR3 region has the DNA TGTGCCAGCTCACCCGAGGAGGTTCTATGGGGCACCGGGGAGCTGTTTTTT.

This chain joins TRBV2 and TRBJ1-2; 8 nucleotides agree with TRBD1. The CDR3 has 16 amino acids. The V segment lost 6 bases and the J segment 2 bases; nucleotides outside the gene matches: 11. CDR1 and CDR2 (germline): SNHLY, FYNNEI. The CDR3 reads CASSAQEDRANYGYTF. The CDR3 nucleotides are TGTGCCAGCAGCGCACAAGAGGACAGGGCAAACTATGGCTACACCTTC.

The J gene is TRBJ2-5, the V gene TRBV13; 10 nucleotides align to TRBD2. CDR1 PRHDT and CDR2 FYEKMQ come from the germline V gene (reference sequence). V lost 5 bases to trimming and J lost 1 base; unmatched junction nucleotides: 1. The CDR3 spans 14 residues. The CDR3 loop is CASSLAGAQETQYF. The CDR3 coding sequence is TGTGCCAGCAGCCTAGCGGGAGCCCAAGAGACCCAGTACTTC.

The CDR3 spells CASSQGAQGAEAFF. Here the CDR3 DNA reads TGCGCCAGCAGTCAGGGGGCCCAAGGAGCTGAAGCTTTCTTT. V is TRBV5-1 and J is TRBJ1-1; 8 bases agree with TRBD1. With 5 bases clipped from V and 6 bases from J, the junction kept 9 bases outside the gene matches. The CDR3 is 14 residues long. Germline loops: CDR1 SGHRS, CDR2 YFSETQ.

The chain couples TRBV5-5 to TRBJ2-3, with a possible D match to TRBD2 (7 bases). Germline V lookup: CDR1 SGHKS, CDR2 YYEKEE (reference sequence). The V and J ends lost 0 bases and 2 bases respectively, with 16 bases between them. The CDR3 has 17 amino acids. In DNA form, the CDR3 reads TGTGCCAGCAGCTTGGTCCCCGGCGCGGGGGCCACAGATACGCAGTATTTT. As protein: CASSLVPGAGATDTQYF.

The chain is built from TRBV9 and TRBJ1-2; D ambiguous. V was trimmed by 0 bases and J by 2 bases, leaving 11 bases between them. Germline CDR1 reads SGDLS; CDR2 reads YYNGEE. The CDR3 sequence is 15 residues long. CDR3 coding DNA: TGTGCCAGCAGCGTAGATTCCAAAGCGAACTATGGCTACACCTTC. This sequence encodes CASSVDSKANYGYTF.

V is TRBV7-2 and J is TRBJ2-1, with 12 nucleotides matching TRBD2. The ends lost 5 bases at V and 5 bases at J; junction bases unmatched: 7. Per germline, CDR1 SGHTA and CDR2 FQGNSA. The CDR3 is 16 amino acids. CDR3 in amino acids: CASSLETSGGHNEQFF. The CDR3 DNA reads TGTGCCAGCAGCCTCGAGACTAGCGGGGGCCACAATGAGCAGTTCTTC.

This chain connects TRBV6-5 to TRBJ1-1; D not certain. Germline V gene data show CDR1 as MNHEY and CDR2 as SVGAGI. CDR3 length: 15 residues. V gave up 7 bases and J gave up 3 bases, with 18 bases separating them. This CDR3 is CASNPHSPGDTEAFF. For the CDR3, the DNA is TGTGCCAGCAACCCACACTCCCCCGGGGACACTGAAGCTTTCTTT.

This chain connects TRBV7-9 to TRBJ1-5; D call uncertain. The CDR3 runs 15 residues. Trimming removed 1 base at V and 0 bases at J, with 7 bases between. CDR1 is SEHNR, CDR2 FQNEAQ, per germline (reference sequence). CDR3: CASSLGGNSNQPQHF. The DNA of the CDR3 is TGTGCCAGCAGCTTAGGAGGGAATAGCAATCAGCCCCAGCATTTT.